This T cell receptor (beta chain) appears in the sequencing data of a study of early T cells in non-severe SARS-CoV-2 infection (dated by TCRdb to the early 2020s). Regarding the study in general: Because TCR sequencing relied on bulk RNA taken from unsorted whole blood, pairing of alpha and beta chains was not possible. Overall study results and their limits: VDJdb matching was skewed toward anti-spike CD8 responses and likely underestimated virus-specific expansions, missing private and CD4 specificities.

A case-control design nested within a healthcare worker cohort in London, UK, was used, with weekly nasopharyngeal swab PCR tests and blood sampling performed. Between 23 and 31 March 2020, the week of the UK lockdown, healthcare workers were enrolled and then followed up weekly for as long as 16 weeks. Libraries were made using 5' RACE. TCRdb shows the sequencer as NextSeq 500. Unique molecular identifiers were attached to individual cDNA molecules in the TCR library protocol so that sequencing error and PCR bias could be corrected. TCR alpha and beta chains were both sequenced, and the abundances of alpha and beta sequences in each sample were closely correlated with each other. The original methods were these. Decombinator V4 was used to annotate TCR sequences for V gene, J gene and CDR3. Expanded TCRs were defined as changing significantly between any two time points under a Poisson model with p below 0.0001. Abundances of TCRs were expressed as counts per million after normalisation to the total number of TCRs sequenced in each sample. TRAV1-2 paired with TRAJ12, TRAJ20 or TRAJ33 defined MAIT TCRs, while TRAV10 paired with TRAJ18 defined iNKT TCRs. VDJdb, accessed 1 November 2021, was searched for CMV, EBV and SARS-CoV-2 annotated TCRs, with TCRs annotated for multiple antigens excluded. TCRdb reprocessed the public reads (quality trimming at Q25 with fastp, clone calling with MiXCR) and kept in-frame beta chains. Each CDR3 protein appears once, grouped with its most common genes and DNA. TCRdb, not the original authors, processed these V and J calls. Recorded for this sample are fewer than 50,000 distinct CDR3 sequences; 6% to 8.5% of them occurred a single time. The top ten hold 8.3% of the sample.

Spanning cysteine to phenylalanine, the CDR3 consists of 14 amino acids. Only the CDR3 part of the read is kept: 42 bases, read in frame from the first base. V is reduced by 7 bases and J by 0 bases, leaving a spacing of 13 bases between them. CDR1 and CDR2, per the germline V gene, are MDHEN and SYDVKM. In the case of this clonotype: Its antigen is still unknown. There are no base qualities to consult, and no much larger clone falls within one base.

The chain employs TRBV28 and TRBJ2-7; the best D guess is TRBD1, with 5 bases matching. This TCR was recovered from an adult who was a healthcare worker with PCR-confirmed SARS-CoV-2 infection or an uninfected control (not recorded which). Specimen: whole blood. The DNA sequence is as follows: TGTGCCAGCAACCCCCAGGGCAGCTCCTACGAGCAGTACTTC. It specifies CASNPQGSSYEQYF.